The 27 T cell receptor beta chains below were found in one sample sequenced in a study of quantifying T cell responses using KT2 cells. Looking at the study overall: TCR alpha and beta constant-region primers primed reverse transcription of RNA.

A single-stranded UMI oligo with SP2 sequence was ligated to cDNA 3' ends. An equimolar mix of RC1.1 and RC1.2 primed the beta chain across TRBC1 and TRBC2. MiXCR, run by TCRdb on the UMI-ligation and nested PCR reads, gives a single entry per CDR3 protein. The top ten clones hold under 10% of a sample with about 53,000 distinct CDR3 sequences, roughly 12% of them seen once. Sequenced: PBMCs spiked with cells of the T cell clone KT2. These TCRs come from a human donor.

This clonotype has a handful of counts. The chain uses TRBV2 and TRBJ1-1; no reliable D call. Germline V gives CDR1 SNHLY, CDR2 FYNNEI. The CDR3 is made up of 12 amino acids. V lost 7 bases and J 4 bases, leaving 10 bases between the germline ends. This CDR3 is CASIRELTEAFF. CDR3 DNA: TGTGCCAGCATTAGGGAACTCACTGAAGCTTTCTTT.

This clonotype was seen more than once but under ten times. The chain links TRBV10-3 to TRBJ2-3; TRBD2 matches 10 bases. The CDR3 consists of 15 residues. From germline, CDR1 is ENHRY and CDR2 SYGVKD. With 5 bases clipped from V and 3 bases from J, the junction kept 5 bases outside the gene matches. DNA for the CDR3: TGTGCCATCAGTTCTAGCGGGGGATCGACAGATACGCAGTATTTT. Protein sequence: CAISSSGGSTDTQYF.

This clonotype was observed many times. The V gene is TRBV5-1, the J gene TRBJ2-4; the D gene is possibly TRBD2 (6 bases). V was pared by 3 bases and J by 2 bases, with 9 bases between. The CDR3 runs 14 residues. Germline V gene lookup returns CDR1 SGHRS and CDR2 YFSETQ. The CDR3 protein is CASSWGDSKNIQYF. DNA for the CDR3: TGCGCCAGCAGCTGGGGGGACTCCAAAAACATTCAGTACTTC.

The rearrangement links TRBV12-3 or TRBV12-4 to TRBJ1-5; D uncertain. V lost 3 bases and J 6 bases, leaving 30 bases between the germline ends. The CDR3 contains 20 residues. This chain's CDR3 is CASSFRTAFQGAQVRQPQHF. The DNA for the CDR3 is TGTGCCAGCAGTTTCCGAACCGCGTTTCAAGGCGCTCAGGTTCGTCAGCCCCAGCATTTT.

The gene calls are TRBV6-2 or TRBV6-3 and TRBJ2-7, with D perhaps matching TRBD2 (5 bases). V lost 0 bases to trimming and J lost 4 bases, with 13 bases between them. The length of the CDR3 is 15 residues. CDR1 and CDR2 from the germline V gene are MNHEY and SVGEGT. The CDR3 reads CASSYSPGGPYEQYF. Here the CDR3 DNA reads TGTGCCAGCAGTTACTCACCTGGCGGGCCTTACGAGCAGTACTTC.

Written as DNA, the CDR3 is TGTGCCAGCAGCCCGGTCAGGGAGGGTGAAGCTTTCTTT. As protein: CASSPVREGEAFF. The chain employs TRBV7-8 and TRBJ1-1, with TRBD1 as a possible D gene (5 bases). Germline values: CDR1 SGHVS, CDR2 FQNEAQ. V was cut by 5 bases and J by 7 bases, with 14 bases left in between. The CDR3 is 13 amino acids.

This clonotype was detected only a few times. V usage is TRBV6-5 and J usage is TRBJ1-6; D gene uncertain. CDR3 size: 12 residues. Deletions cut 7 bases from V and 6 bases from J, with 7 bases between. Germline CDR1 MNHEY, CDR2 SVGAGI. This chain's CDR3 is CASKSLNSPLHF. The CDR3 nucleotides read TGTGCCAGCAAGAGTCTTAATTCACCCCTCCACTTT.

V gene TRBV27 combines with J gene TRBJ1-5; TRBD1 matches at 9 bases. CDR3 size: 15 residues. Germline CDR1 MNHEY, CDR2 SMNVEV (reference sequence). V gave up 3 bases and J gave up 4 bases; unmatched junction bases: 4. The CDR3 sequence: CASSFNRGLNQPQHF. CDR3 sequence (DNA): TGTGCCAGCAGTTTCAACAGGGGGCTTAATCAGCCCCAGCATTTT.

This clonotype was observed many times. The chain recombines TRBV21-1 with TRBJ2-5; TRBD1 is taken as the D call from the table, unchecked against the DNA. TRBV21-1 is tagged as a pseudogene. The CDR3 has 16 amino acids. The CDR3 DNA reads as TGTGCCAGCAGCAAAGCCCATGACAGGGGCGTAGAGACCCAGTACTTC. This codes for CASSKAHDRGVETQYF.

This rearrangement joins TRBV7-2 to TRBJ2-7; 13 bases are a match to TRBD2. The length of the CDR3 is 15 residues. The ends lost 7 bases at V and 4 bases at J; junction bases unmatched: 7. CDR1 is SGHTA, CDR2 FQGNSA, per germline. CDR3 DNA sequence: TGTGCCAGCACCTGGACTAGCGGGGGTGGATACGAGCAGTACTTC. Protein: CASTWTSGGGYEQYF.

This clonotype was picked up a small number of times. The V gene is TRBV7-9, the J gene TRBJ2-4; D possibly uses TRBD1 or TRBD2 (5 bases each). Germline CDR1 SEHNR, CDR2 FQNEAQ (reference sequence). Trimming removed 4 bases from V and 0 bases from J, with 10 bases in between. CDR3 length equals 15 residues. The CDR3 loop reads CASSWGFGAKNIQYF. CDR3 DNA sequence: TGTGCCAGCAGCTGGGGGTTCGGAGCCAAAAACATTCAGTACTTC.

The V and J genes are TRBV6-1 and TRBJ2-7, with D perhaps matching TRBD1 (5 bases). Trimming took off 7 bases at V and 4 bases at J, with 14 bases between the two ends. The CDR3 consists of 13 residues. Germline-derived CDR1 and CDR2 are MNHNS and SASEGT. The chain's CDR3 is CASTVRVSYEQYF. The CDR3 DNA reads as TGTGCCAGCACCGTCAGGGTTAGTTACGAGCAGTACTTC.

The J gene is TRBJ2-7, the V gene TRBV4-1; D might be TRBD1 (5 bases). V lost 0 bases and J 7 bases, leaving 13 bases between the germline ends. This CDR3 is built from 14 residues. Germline V gene data show CDR1 as MGHRA and CDR2 as YSYEKL. The CDR3 DNA sequence: TGCGCCAGCAGCCAAGACTCCAGGGTATGGGAGCAGTACTTC. Its translation is CASSQDSRVWEQYF.

The chain uses TRBV12-3 or TRBV12-4 and TRBJ1-5; TRBD1 aligns across 9 bases. CDR3 length: 14 amino acids. V trimming: 6 bases; J trimming: 7 bases; junction bases outside the gene matches: 7. The CDR3 reads CASSWTGVRQPQHF. The CDR3 DNA reads as TGTGCCAGCAGCTGGACAGGGGTTAGGCAGCCCCAGCATTTT.

The gene calls are TRBV5-1 and TRBJ1-1; possible D gene TRBD1, 6 bases. The CDR3 is made up of 15 amino acids. The germline V gene has CDR1 SGHRS and CDR2 YFSETQ. Trimming left V 0 bases short and J 7 bases short, with 16 bases between. The CDR3 here is CASSLAGGGLGEAFF. The DNA for the CDR3 is TGCGCCAGCAGCTTGGCCGGAGGGGGGCTCGGTGAAGCTTTCTTT.

This clonotype was counted ten times or more. The V and J genes are TRBV20-1 and TRBJ2-1; no firm D call. Trimming removed 3 bases at V and 4 bases at J, with 13 bases between. The CDR3 consists of 14 residues. Per germline, CDR1 DFQATT and CDR2 SNEGSKA (reference sequence). The chain's CDR3 is CSASSQRGYNEQFF. The CDR3 region has the DNA TGCAGTGCTAGTTCCCAGCGCGGTTACAATGAGCAGTTCTTC.

There are a few counts of this clonotype. This chain links TRBV5-1 with TRBJ2-1, with TRBD1 identical over 10 bases. The CDR3 runs to 19 residues. Trimming cost V 4 bases and J 0 bases; bases outside gene matches: 13. Per germline, CDR1 SGHRS and CDR2 YFSETQ. The CDR3 is CASSLTRQGALTSYNEQFF. The CDR3 DNA follows: TGCGCCAGCAGCCTGACAAGACAGGGGGCTTTAACCTCCTACAATGAGCAGTTCTTC.

V is TRBV7-2 and J is TRBJ2-2; perhaps TRBD1 as D (6 bases). Deletions cut 5 bases from V and 0 bases from J, with 10 bases between. From germline, CDR1 is SGHTA and CDR2 FQGNSA. This CDR3 spans 15 amino acids. Written as DNA, the CDR3 is TGTGCCAGCAGCCCGGGACAATCGAACACCGGGGAGCTGTTTTTT. This encodes CASSPGQSNTGELFF.

This clonotype was picked up many times. The J gene is TRBJ2-2, the V gene TRBV19; tentatively, D is TRBD2 (6 bases). This CDR3 comprises 14 residues. CDR1 and CDR2 from the germline V gene are LNHDA and SQIVND (reference sequence). V was cut by 8 bases and J by 7 bases, with 17 bases left in between. The CDR3 sequence: CASENRERVGELFF. CDR3 DNA sequence: TGTGCCAGTGAGAACCGGGAGCGTGTCGGGGAGCTGTTTTTT.

This clonotype turned up a few times. The chain couples TRBV5-1 to TRBJ2-3; TRBD2 might be the D (6 bases). In germline, CDR1 is SGHRS, CDR2 YFSETQ. Trimming pared 1 base from V and 6 bases from J, leaving 12 bases between. This CDR3 spans 14 amino acids. This CDR3 is CASSLMEGKDTQYF. CDR3 nucleotides: TGCGCCAGCAGCTTGATGGAGGGGAAGGATACGCAGTATTTT. Full variable domain (remainder filled in from reference TRBV5-1 and TRBJ2-3): KAGVTQTPRYLIKTRGQQVTLSCSPISGHRSVSWYQQTPGQGLQFLFEYFSETQRNKGNFPGRFSGRQFSNSRSEMNVSTLELGDSALYLCASSLMEGKDTQYFGPGTRLTVL.

V is TRBV20-1 and J is TRBJ2-7; 13 bases agree with TRBD2. Germline CDR1 is DFQATT and CDR2 is SNEGSKA (reference sequence). The CDR3 is 14 residues long. Unmatched junction bases numbered 2, after V lost 3 bases and J lost 3 bases. The CDR3 spells CSASGLAGDYEQYF. The CDR3 DNA sequence: TGCAGTGCTAGCGGACTAGCGGGGGACTACGAGCAGTACTTC.

The chain joins TRBV6-5 to TRBJ2-7, with D possibly being TRBD2 (5 bases). Germline values: CDR1 MNHEY, CDR2 SVGAGI. The CDR3 extends over 15 amino acids. Trimming shortened V by 0 bases and J by 1 base, and 10 bases separated the two germline ends. The CDR3 here is CASSYSTGGSYEQYF. The CDR3 DNA reads as TGTGCCAGCAGTTACTCAACGGGCGGGTCCTACGAGCAGTACTTC.

The rearrangement joins TRBV3-1 to TRBJ2-1, with D maybe TRBD2 (5 bases). Germline CDR1 is LGHDT and CDR2 is YNNKEL (reference sequence). Trimming removed 1 base at V and 0 bases at J, with 16 bases between. The CDR3 is made up of 18 amino acids. CDR3 amino acids: CASSQGADTRSSYNEQFF. CDR3 bases: TGTGCCAGCAGCCAAGGGGCCGATACTAGGAGCTCCTACAATGAGCAGTTCTTC.

This clonotype was detected many times. V gene TRBV11-2 combines with J gene TRBJ2-3, with a weak D call TRBD2 (5 bases). Per germline, CDR1 SGHAT and CDR2 FQNNGV. The CDR3 has 14 amino acids. The V gene lost 2 bases and the J gene lost 3 bases, with 9 bases spanning the gap. The chain's CDR3 is CASSLSGVTDTQYF. The CDR3 nucleotides read TGTGCCAGCAGCTTATCCGGGGTAACAGATACGCAGTATTTT.

The chain links TRBV14 to TRBJ2-5; TRBD2 matches 13 bases. After removal of 4 bases from V and 2 bases from J, the junction contained 19 bases not matched to a gene. This CDR3 is 21 amino acids long. Germline CDR1 is SGHDN and CDR2 is FVKESK. CDR3 loop: CASSPSPILAAGLAGQETQYF. In nucleotides, the CDR3 is TGTGCCAGCAGCCCATCACCCATCCTCGCCGCGGGACTAGCGGGGCAAGAGACCCAGTACTTC. Complete variable domain (other parts from reference TRBV14 and TRBJ2-5): EAGVTQFPSHSVIEKGQTVTLRCDPISGHDNLYWYRRVMGKEIKFLLHFVKESKQDESGMPNNRFLAERTGGTYSTLKVQPAELEDSGVYFCASSPSPILAAGLAGQETQYFGPGTRLLVL.

This clonotype was recorded a few times. The gene calls are TRBV7-9 and TRBJ1-2; no clear D. V shed 6 bases and J shed 3 bases, with 11 bases lying between them. The CDR3 is 13 residues long. Germline V gives CDR1 SEHNR, CDR2 FQNEAQ (reference sequence). DNA of the CDR3: TGTGCCAGCAGTCCGATCGGGTACTATGGCTACACCTTC. Its translation is CASSPIGYYGYTF.

This clonotype was found a few times. Here the CDR3 reads CASRLTGAGNTIYF. The CDR3 DNA reads as TGTGCCAGCAGACTAACAGGAGCTGGAAACACCATATATTTT. J is TRBJ1-3 and V is TRBV11-2; a weak D match, TRBD1 (5 bases). This CDR3 comprises 14 residues. Per germline, CDR1 SGHAT and CDR2 FQNNGV. The V gene lost 6 bases and the J gene lost 2 bases, with 11 bases spanning the gap.